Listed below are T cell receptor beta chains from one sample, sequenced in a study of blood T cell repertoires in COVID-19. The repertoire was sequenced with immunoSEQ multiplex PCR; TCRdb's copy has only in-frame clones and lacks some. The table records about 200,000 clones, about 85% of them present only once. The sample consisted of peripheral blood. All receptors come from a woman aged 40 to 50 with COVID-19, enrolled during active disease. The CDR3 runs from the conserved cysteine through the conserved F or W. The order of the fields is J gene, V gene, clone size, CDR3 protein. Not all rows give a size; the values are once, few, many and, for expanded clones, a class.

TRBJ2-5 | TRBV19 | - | CASSTGILGGETQYF
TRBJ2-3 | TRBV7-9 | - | CASSWRTGTDTQYF
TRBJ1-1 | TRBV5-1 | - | CASSWAGAKEAFF
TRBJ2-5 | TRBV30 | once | CAWRGLGETQYF
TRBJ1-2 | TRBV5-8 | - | CASSFNLGIGTGRGYTF
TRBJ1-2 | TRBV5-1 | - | CASSPDNNYGYTF
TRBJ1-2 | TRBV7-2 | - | CASSFPRETNYGYTF
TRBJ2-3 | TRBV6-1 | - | CASSERAGGADTQYF
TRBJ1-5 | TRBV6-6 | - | CATGGTGVSNQPQHF
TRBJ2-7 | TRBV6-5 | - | CASSSYRSREQYF
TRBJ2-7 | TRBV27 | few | CASRGTGTPLYEQYF
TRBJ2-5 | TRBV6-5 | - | CASRDSGTSLGNF
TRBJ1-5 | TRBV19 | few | CASSIVRDQPQHF
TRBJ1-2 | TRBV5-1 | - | CASSIEDRGPSTF
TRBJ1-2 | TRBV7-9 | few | CASSPHQEF
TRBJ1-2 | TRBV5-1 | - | CASSLRGNHGYTF
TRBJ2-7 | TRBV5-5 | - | CASSPLSSQSQPHYEQYF
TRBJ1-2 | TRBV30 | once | CASERAGEYGYTF
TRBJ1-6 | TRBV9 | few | CASSPRQGARNSPLHF
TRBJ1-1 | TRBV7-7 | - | CASSFRGGEGSRKAFF
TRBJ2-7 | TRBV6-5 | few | CASRSGFLSSEEQYF
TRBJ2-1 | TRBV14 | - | CASSFWTSGSVYEQFF
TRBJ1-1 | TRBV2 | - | CASSVRNTEAFF
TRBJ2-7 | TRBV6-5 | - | CASSYSRTSVYEQYF
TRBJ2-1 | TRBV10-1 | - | CASSGDRPGHTYNEQFF
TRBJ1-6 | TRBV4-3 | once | CASSQGYRSGNNSPLHF
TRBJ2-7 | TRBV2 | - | CASSGESYEQYF
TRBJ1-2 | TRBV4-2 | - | CASSQVSTDYGYTF
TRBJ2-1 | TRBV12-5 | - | CASALIPGTSIHEQFF
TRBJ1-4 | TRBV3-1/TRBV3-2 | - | CASSHRGGNEKLFF
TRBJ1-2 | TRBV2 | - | CASSTRVLYGYTF
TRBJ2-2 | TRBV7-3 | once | CASSLIRTRESTGELFF
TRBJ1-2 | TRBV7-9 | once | CASSLGMNMRSYTF
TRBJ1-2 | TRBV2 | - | CARSLQGSYGYTF
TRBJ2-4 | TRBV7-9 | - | CASSLTGQAKNIQYF
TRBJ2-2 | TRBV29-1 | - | CSVEGWAGLNTGELFF
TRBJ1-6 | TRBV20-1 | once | CSAGATVNSPLHF
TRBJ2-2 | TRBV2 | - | CASSGDTGELFF
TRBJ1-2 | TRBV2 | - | CASTGLPGLYGYTF
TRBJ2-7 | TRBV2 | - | CASPKPKDSSYEQYF